The 22 T cell receptor beta chains in this list originate from one sample, sequenced in a study of cytotoxic CD8 clonotypes in ibrutinib-treated CLL. The method was immunoSEQ multiplex PCR; TCRdb's version includes in-frame clones alone and lacks a portion of them. The repertoire holds over 150,000 clones, over 60% seen once, with over 10% in the top ten. This specimen was PBMCs, taken after 24 months of ibrutinib treatment. The receptors originated from a human donor with chronic lymphocytic leukemia.

This clone was detected once. The CDR3 bases are TGCGCCAGCGGCAGGGGGCGCGGCGAGCAGTACTTC. Residues: CASGRGRGEQYF. The rearrangement uses TRBV4-1 and TRBJ2-7; 8 bases are shared with TRBD1. Germline V lookup: CDR1 MGHRA, CDR2 YSYEKL. This CDR3 is built from 12 residues. V lost 8 bases and J lost 6; bases outside the gene matches: 6.

This chain links TRBV7-9 with TRBJ2-7; 8 bases align to TRBD2. The CDR3 sequence is 15 residues long. V gave up 4 bases and J gave up 3 bases; unmatched junction bases: 8. Germline V gene sequence: CDR1 SEHNR, CDR2 FQNEAQ (reference sequence). Written as DNA, the CDR3 is TGTGCCAGCAGCTCCCCCCGGCTAGCGGGCTACGAGCAGTACTTC. Translating it yields CASSSPRLAGYEQYF.

The chain uses TRBV29-1 and TRBJ2-1, with TRBD2 matching over 12 bases. Germline CDR1 reads SQVTM; CDR2 reads ANQGSEA. This CDR3 comprises 13 residues. Trimming cost V 7 bases and J 3 bases; bases outside gene matches: 1. The CDR3 region is CSGLAGVYNEQFF. CDR3 in DNA: TGCAGCGGACTAGCGGGAGTCTACAATGAGCAGTTCTTC.

V usage is TRBV20-1 and J usage is TRBJ2-3; D is ambiguous. The CDR3 consists of 11 residues. Trimming shortened V by 3 bases and J by 6 bases, and 7 bases separated the two germline ends. Per the germline V gene, CDR1 is DFQATT and CDR2 is SNEGSKA (reference sequence). In nucleotides, the CDR3 is TGCAGTGCTAGTACTGCTGATACGCAGTATTTT. Protein: CSASTADTQYF.

This rearrangement joins TRBV4-3 to TRBJ2-7; TRBD2 matches 9 bases. There are 13 residues in the CDR3. The J segment lost 4 bases and the V segment lost 4 bases, leaving 2 bases of the junction unmatched. Germline-derived CDR1 and CDR2 are LGHNA and YSLEER. The CDR3, as DNA: TGCGCCAGCAGCCCGGGACTAGCTTACGAGCAGTACTTC. Translated: CASSPGLAYEQYF.

The chain is built from TRBV11-2 and TRBJ2-7; D call uncertain. Germline CDR1 reads SGHAT; CDR2 reads FQNNGV. The CDR3 is 14 amino acids. Trimming took off 1 base at V and 0 bases at J, with 7 bases between the two ends. Written as DNA, the CDR3 is TGTGCCAGCAGCTTAGTTCCGGCCTCCTACGAGCAGTACTTC. Amino acids: CASSLVPASYEQYF.

The rearrangement uses TRBV19 and TRBJ2-1; D possibly uses TRBD1 or TRBD2 (5 bases each). The CDR3 consists of 12 residues. The germline V gene has CDR1 LNHDA and CDR2 SQIVND (reference sequence). V lost 10 bases, J lost 8 bases, and 15 bases lay in between. The CDR3 loop is CATKEGTDEQFF. The CDR3, as DNA: TGTGCCACGAAAGAGGGGACCGATGAGCAGTTCTTC.

The rearrangement joins TRBV19 to TRBJ2-1, with 9 bases identical to TRBD2. The germline V gene has CDR1 LNHDA and CDR2 SQIVND (reference sequence). The CDR3 is 16 residues long. The J segment lost 7 bases and the V segment lost 4 bases, leaving 11 bases of the junction unmatched. CDR3 coding DNA: TGTGCCAGTAGTAACTGGGGTAGCGGGAGAATAAATGAGCAGTTCTTC. Translation gives CASSNWGSGRINEQFF.

This clone was seen only a few times. This sequence joins TRBV7-2 and TRBJ2-7; D is undetermined. This CDR3 has 12 residues. Germline V gene lookup returns CDR1 SGHTA and CDR2 FQGNSA. V dropped 2 bases and J dropped 1 base, with 3 bases sitting between them. The CDR3 loop is CASSLTSYEQYF. CDR3 nucleotide sequence: TGTGCCAGCAGCTTAACGTCCTACGAGCAGTACTTC.

The V gene is TRBV6-5, the J gene TRBJ2-7; D is ambiguous. The V gene's germline CDR1 is MNHEY and CDR2 SVGAGI. V lost 5 bases and J 4 bases, leaving 6 bases between the germline ends. This CDR3 is 11 amino acids long. The CDR3 sequence: CASSRGYEQYF. CDR3 DNA sequence: TGTGCCAGCAGTCGAGGTTACGAGCAGTACTTC.

The V call is TRBV6-1, the J call TRBJ1-2, with a possible D match to TRBD1 (5 bases). The CDR3 is 14 residues long. Germline V gene sequence: CDR1 MNHNS, CDR2 SASEGT. Trimming took 2 bases from V and 0 from J, leaving 7 bases between them. The CDR3 loop reads CASSETGANYGYTF. For the CDR3, the DNA is TGTGCCAGCAGTGAAACAGGAGCTAACTATGGCTACACCTTC.

The J gene is TRBJ2-3, the V gene TRBV28, with D perhaps being TRBD1 or TRBD2 (6 bases each). Germline lookup yields CDR1 MDHEN and CDR2 SYDVKM. The V end was cut by 3 bases, the J end by 3 bases, with 13 bases between. This CDR3 has 15 amino acids. This chain's CDR3 is CASSFPGEVTDTQYF. DNA for the CDR3: TGTGCCAGCAGTTTCCCAGGGGAGGTGACAGATACGCAGTATTTT. Looking up the rest from reference TRBV28 and TRBJ2-3 gives the full variable domain: DVKVTQSSRYLVKRTGEKVFLECVQDMDHENMFWYRQDPGLGLRLIYFSYDVKMKEKGDIPEGYSVSREKKERFSLILESASTNQTSMYLCASSFPGEVTDTQYFGPGTRLTVL.

V and J are TRBV4-3 and TRBJ1-5; D is undetermined. V was trimmed by 0 bases and J by 7 bases, leaving 13 bases between them. Per germline, CDR1 LGHNA and CDR2 YSLEER. The CDR3 is 15 residues long. The CDR3 loop reads CASSQDYQYNQPQHF. The CDR3, as DNA: TGCGCCAGCAGCCAAGATTACCAGTATAACCAGCCCCAGCATTTT.

This clone has only one observation. V gene TRBV27 combines with J gene TRBJ2-1; TRBD2 agrees at 7 bases. Germline V lookup: CDR1 MNHEY, CDR2 SMNVEV (reference sequence). The junction had 5 bases not matched to a gene; V was cut back by 0 bases and J by 0 bases. The CDR3 is 17 amino acids. The DNA of the CDR3 is TGTGCCAGCAGTTTATCGACGGGCGGGAGCTCCTACAATGAGCAGTTCTTC. This gives the protein CASSLSTGGSSYNEQFF.

The chain is built from TRBV30 and TRBJ2-7, with 8 bases that match TRBD1. V shed 5 bases and J 5 bases; nucleotides not matched to a gene: 14. The CDR3 length is 15 residues. The germline CDR1 and CDR2 sequences are GTSNPN and SVGIG (reference sequence). For the CDR3, the DNA is TGTGCCTGGGCTGCCCAGGACAGGGTATGGAACGAGCAGTACTTC. Amino acid sequence: CAWAAQDRVWNEQYF. Based on the CDR3 plus reference TRBV30 and TRBJ2-7, the full variable domain is SQTIHQWPATLVQPVGSPLSLECTVEGTSNPNLYWYRQAAGRGLQLLFYSVGIGQISSEVPQNLSASRPQDRQFILSSKKLLLSDSGFYLCAWAAQDRVWNEQYFGPGTRLTVT.

The count of this clone is one. The chain joins TRBV10-3 to TRBJ2-2; TRBD2 agrees at 10 bases. Trimming at V came to 4 bases and at J to 0 bases, leaving 2 bases not matched to a gene. The CDR3 spans 16 residues. CDR1 is ENHRY, CDR2 SYGVKD, per germline. CDR3 DNA sequence: TGTGCCATCAGTGGAACTAGCGGGACGAACACCGGGGAGCTGTTTTTT. It yields the protein CAISGTSGTNTGELFF.

This clone was counted only a few times. The V and J genes are TRBV7-9 and TRBJ1-1; D unclear. With 1 base removed from V and 4 bases from J, the gap between germline ends came to 4 bases. Germline CDR1 SEHNR, CDR2 FQNEAQ (reference sequence). This CDR3 contains 12 residues. The CDR3 region has the DNA TGTGCCAGCAGCTTAGTACGCACTGAAGCTTTCTTT. It translates to CASSLVRTEAFF.

The chain combines TRBV7-2 with TRBJ2-5, with unresolved D. This CDR3 comprises 13 residues. Germline assignment: CDR1 SGHTA and CDR2 FQGNSA. With 1 base removed from V and 3 bases from J, the gap between germline ends came to 6 bases. The CDR3, as DNA: TGTGCCAGCAGCTTAGGGGGTAAAGAGACCCAGTACTTC. Its protein is CASSLGGKETQYF.

The rearrangement uses TRBV30 and TRBJ2-5, with 12 bases matching TRBD2. The CDR3 length is 16 residues. Unmatched junction bases numbered 10, after V lost 3 bases and J lost 5 bases. CDR1 is GTSNPN and CDR2 is SVGIG in the germline V gene (reference sequence). DNA of the CDR3: TGTGCCTGGAGACCCAGACTAGCGGGAGCCGGTGAGACCCAGTACTTC. Its translation is CAWRPRLAGAGETQYF.

The chain is built from TRBV4-3 and TRBJ2-7, with 11 bases that match TRBD2. V dropped 0 bases and J dropped 3; count of bases not matched to a gene: 13. Germline CDR1 and CDR2: LGHNA and YSLEER. This CDR3 spans 19 amino acids. In DNA form, the CDR3 reads TGCGCCAGCAGCCAAGAATTTGGGCTAGCGGGAGGTACCTACTACGAGCAGTACTTC. Encoded protein: CASSQEFGLAGGTYYEQYF.

This chain links TRBV7-2 with TRBJ1-1; 7 positions agree with TRBD1. The germline V gene encodes CDR1 SGHTA and CDR2 FQGNSA. V lost 1 base and J lost 3; bases outside the gene matches: 2. The CDR3 runs 14 residues. In DNA form, the CDR3 reads TGTGCCAGCAGCTTAGAGGGGGCCGACACTGAAGCTTTCTTT. It is translated as CASSLEGADTEAFF.

This chain uses TRBV10-2 with TRBJ1-3, with D maybe TRBD1 (6 bases). Germline V CDR1 and CDR2: WSHSY, SAAADI. This CDR3 spans 14 amino acids. Trimming took 6 bases from V and 0 from J, leaving 9 bases between them. For the CDR3, the DNA is TGCGCCAGCAGAGAGACAGGCTCTGGAAACACCATATATTTT. Its translation: CASRETGSGNTIYF.